This T cell receptor (beta chain) stems from a study of cytomegalovirus exposure and HLA in healthy donors. Across the study: Previous work identified 95 million to 140 million unique TCR beta sequences from around 180 million T cells.

V was clipped by 0 bases and J by 8 bases, with 17 bases between them. The germline CDR1 and CDR2 sequences are MNHEY and SMNVEV (reference sequence). This CDR3 has 16 residues. Amplification used 60 Vbeta primers and 13 Jbeta primers. Sequenced by immunoSEQ multiplex PCR; TCRdb stores in-frame clones only, minus some. Of approximately 99,000 clones in the sample, 70% to 75% are singletons; the top ten hold less than 4%. This clone was picked up a small number of times. The target antigen is unknown. The study, taken as a whole, reports: In a later analysis, a missense DCLRE1C variant was linked to TCR beta V- and J-gene trimming.

Sequencing was performed on PBMCs. This chain uses TRBV27 with TRBJ2-1; unclear D gene. The source of this sequence is a man aged 35 to 55 in good health and CMV-seronegative. The CDR3 here is CASSLSWSPYGHEQFF. The CDR3 DNA follows: TGTGCCAGCAGTTTATCTTGGAGTCCCTATGGCCATGAGCAGTTCTTC.